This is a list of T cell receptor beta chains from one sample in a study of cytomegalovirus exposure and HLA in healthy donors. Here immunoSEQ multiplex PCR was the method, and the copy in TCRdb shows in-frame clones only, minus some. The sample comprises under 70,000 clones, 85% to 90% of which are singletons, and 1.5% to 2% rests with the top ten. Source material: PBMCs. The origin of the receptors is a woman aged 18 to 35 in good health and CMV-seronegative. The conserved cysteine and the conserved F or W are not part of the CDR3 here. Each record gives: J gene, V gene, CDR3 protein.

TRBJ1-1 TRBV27 ASSLGGARRYTEAF
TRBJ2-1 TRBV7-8 ASRLTRTGYNEQF
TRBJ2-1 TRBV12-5 ASGLGSSGSNEQF
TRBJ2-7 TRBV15 ATSRDIYVDEQY
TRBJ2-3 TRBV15 ATATTRADTQY
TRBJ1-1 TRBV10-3 AAATMERLTEAF
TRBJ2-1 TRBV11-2 ASSLDATSGRFYEQF
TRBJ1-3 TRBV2 ASSTRVSGNTIY
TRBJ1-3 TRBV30 AWSLGLASSGNTIY
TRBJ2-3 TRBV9 ASSVVSAGTDTQY